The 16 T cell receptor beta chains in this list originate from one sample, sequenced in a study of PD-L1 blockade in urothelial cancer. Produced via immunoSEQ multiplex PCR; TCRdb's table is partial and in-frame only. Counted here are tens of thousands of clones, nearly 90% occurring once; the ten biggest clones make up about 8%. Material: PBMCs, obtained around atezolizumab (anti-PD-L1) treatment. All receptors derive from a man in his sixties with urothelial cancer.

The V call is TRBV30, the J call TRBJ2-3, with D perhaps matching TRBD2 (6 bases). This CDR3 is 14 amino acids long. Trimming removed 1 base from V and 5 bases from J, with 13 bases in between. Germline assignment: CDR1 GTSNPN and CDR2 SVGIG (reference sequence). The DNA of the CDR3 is TGTGCCTGGAGTGACGGGGCCGGGGGAGATACGCAGTATTTT. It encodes CAWSDGAGGDTQYF.

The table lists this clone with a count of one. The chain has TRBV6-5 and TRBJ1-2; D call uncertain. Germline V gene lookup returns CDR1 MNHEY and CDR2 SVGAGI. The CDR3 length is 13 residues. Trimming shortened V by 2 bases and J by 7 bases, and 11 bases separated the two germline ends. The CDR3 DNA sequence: TGTGCCAGCAGTTACGGGCCAACGCTTGGCTACACCTTC. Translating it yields CASSYGPTLGYTF.

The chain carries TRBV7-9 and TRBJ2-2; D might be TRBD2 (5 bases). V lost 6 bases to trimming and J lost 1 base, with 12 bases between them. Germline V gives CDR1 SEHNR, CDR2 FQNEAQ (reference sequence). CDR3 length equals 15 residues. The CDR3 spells CASREKRENTGELFF. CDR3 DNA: TGTGCCAGCAGGGAAAAACGGGAGAACACCGGGGAGCTGTTTTTT.

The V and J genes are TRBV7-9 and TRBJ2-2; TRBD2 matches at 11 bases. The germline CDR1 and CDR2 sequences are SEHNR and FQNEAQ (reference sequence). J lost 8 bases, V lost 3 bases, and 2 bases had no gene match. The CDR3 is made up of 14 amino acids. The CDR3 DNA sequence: TGTGCCAGCAGCTTCAGGACTAGCGGGGGGGAGCTGTTTTTT. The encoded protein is CASSFRTSGGELFF.

The CDR3 DNA is TGTGCCAGTAGTAGACAGAACTCTGGAAACACCATATATTTT. It codes for CASSRQNSGNTIYF. This sequence joins TRBV19 and TRBJ1-3; tentative D call: TRBD1 (5 bases). V dropped 4 bases and J dropped 0 bases, with 7 bases sitting between them. CDR1 is LNHDA, CDR2 SQIVND, per germline (reference sequence). The CDR3 loop spans 14 amino acids. Full variable domain (outside the CDR3, taken from reference TRBV19 and TRBJ1-3): DGGITQSPKYLFRKEGQNVTLSCEQNLNHDAMYWYRQDPGQGLRLIYYSQIVNDFQKGDIAEGYSVSREKKESFPLTVTSAQKNPTAFYLCASSRQNSGNTIYFGEGSWLTVV.

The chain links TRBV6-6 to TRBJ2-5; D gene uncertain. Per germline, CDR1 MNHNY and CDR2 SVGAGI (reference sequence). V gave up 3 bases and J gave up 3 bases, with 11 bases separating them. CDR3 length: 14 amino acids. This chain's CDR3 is CASSYLNRKETQYF. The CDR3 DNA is TGTGCCAGCAGTTATCTGAACAGAAAAGAGACCCAGTACTTC.

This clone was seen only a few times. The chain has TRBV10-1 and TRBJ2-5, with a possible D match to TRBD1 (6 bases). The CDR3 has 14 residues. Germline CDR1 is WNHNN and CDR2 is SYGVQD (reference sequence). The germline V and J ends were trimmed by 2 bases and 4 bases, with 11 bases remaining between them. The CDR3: CASSETGSRETQYF. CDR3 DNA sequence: TGCGCCAGCAGTGAGACAGGGTCCCGAGAGACCCAGTACTTC.

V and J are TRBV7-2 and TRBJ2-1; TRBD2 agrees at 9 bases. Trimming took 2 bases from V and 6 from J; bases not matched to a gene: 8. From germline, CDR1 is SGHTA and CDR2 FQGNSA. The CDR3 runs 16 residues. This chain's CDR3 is CASSLRWGLAPNEQFF. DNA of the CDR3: TGTGCCAGCAGCTTAAGGTGGGGACTAGCCCCCAATGAGCAGTTCTTC.

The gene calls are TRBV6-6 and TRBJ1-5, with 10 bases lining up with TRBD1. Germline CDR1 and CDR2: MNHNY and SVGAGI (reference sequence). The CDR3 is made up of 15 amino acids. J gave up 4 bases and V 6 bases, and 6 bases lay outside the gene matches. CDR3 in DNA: TGTGCCAGCAGCCCCACGGACAGGGGGAATCAGCCCCAGCATTTT. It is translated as CASSPTDRGNQPQHF.

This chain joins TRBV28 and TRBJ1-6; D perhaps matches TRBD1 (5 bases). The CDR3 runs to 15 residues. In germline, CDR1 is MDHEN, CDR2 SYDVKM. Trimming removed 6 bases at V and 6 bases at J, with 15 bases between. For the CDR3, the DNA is TGTGCCAGCAGCTTGCGACAGAAATCTAATTCACCCCTCCACTTT. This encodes CASSLRQKSNSPLHF.

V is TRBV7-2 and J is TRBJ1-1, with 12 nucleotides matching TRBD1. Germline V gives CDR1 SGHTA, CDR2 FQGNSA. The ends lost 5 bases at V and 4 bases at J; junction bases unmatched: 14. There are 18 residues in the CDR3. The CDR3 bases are TGTGCCAGCAGCCTCGCGCCCGGGACAGGGGGCGCGGGCACTGAAGCTTTCTTT. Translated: CASSLAPGTGGAGTEAFF.

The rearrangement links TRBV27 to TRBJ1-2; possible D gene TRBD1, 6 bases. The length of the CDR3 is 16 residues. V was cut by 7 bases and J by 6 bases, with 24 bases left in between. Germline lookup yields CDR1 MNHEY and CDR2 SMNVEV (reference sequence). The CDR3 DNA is TGTGCCAGCATTGATCCCGCCGCAGGGGCAGGGGATGGCTACACCTTC. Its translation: CASIDPAAGAGDGYTF.

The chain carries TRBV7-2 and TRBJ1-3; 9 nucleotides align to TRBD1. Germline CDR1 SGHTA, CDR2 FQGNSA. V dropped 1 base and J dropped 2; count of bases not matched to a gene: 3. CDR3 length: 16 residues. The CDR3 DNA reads TGTGCCAGCAGCTTAGAGCGGACAGGGGCTGGAAACACCATATATTTT. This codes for CASSLERTGAGNTIYF.

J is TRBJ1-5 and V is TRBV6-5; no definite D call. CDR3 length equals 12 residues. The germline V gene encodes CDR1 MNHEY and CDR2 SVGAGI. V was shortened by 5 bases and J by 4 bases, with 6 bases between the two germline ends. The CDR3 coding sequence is TGTGCCAGCAGTCTAGATAATCAGCCCCAGCATTTT. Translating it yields CASSLDNQPQHF.

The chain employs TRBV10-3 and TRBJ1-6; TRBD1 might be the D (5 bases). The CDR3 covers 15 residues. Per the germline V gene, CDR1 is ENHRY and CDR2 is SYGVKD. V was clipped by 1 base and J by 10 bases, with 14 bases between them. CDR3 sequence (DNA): TGTGCCATCAGTGAGTTAGGGGTGGTTCGGTCACCCCTCCACTTT. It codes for CAISELGVVRSPLHF.

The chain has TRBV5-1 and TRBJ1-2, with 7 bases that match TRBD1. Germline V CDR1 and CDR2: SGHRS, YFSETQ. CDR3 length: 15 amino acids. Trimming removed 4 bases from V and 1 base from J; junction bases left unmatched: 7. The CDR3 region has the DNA TGCGCCAGCAGCCCGGGACAGAGAGATAACTATGGCTACACCTTC. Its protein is CASSPGQRDNYGYTF.